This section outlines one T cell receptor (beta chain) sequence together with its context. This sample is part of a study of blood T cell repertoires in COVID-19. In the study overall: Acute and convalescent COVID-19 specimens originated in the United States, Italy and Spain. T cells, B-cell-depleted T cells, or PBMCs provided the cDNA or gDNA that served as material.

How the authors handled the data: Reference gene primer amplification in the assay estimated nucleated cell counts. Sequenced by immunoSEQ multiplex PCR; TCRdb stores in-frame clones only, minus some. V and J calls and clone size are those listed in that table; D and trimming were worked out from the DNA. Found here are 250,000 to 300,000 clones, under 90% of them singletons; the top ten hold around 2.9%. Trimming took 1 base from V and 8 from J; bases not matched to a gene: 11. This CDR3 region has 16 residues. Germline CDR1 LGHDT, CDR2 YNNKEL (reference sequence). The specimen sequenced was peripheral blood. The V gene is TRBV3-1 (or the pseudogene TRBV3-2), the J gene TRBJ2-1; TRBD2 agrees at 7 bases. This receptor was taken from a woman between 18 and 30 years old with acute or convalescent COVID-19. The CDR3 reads CASSQGAVGGTHEQFF. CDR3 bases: TGTGCCAGCAGCCAAGGGGCGGTGGGAGGGACGCATGAGCAGTTCTTC.